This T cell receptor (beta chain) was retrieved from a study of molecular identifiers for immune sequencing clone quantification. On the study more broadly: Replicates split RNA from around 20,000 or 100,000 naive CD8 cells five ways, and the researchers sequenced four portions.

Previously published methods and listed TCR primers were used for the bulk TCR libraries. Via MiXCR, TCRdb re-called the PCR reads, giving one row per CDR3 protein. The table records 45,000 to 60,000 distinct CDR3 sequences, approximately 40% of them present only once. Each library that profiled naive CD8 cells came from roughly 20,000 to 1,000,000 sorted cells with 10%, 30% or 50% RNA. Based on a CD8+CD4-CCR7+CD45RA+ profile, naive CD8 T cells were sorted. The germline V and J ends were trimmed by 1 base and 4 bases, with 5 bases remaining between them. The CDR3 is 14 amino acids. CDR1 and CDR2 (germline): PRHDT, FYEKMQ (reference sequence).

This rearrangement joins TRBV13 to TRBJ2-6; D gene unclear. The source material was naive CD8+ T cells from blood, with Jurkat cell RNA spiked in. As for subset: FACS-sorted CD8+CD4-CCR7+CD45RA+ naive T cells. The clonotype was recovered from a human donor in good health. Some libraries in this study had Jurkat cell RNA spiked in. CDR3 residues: CASSLVWGANVLTF. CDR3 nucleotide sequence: TGTGCCAGCAGCTTAGTTTGGGGGGCCAACGTCCTGACTTTC. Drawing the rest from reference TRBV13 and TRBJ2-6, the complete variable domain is AAGVIQSPRHLIKEKRETATLKCYPIPRHDTVYWYQQGPGQDPQFLISFYEKMQSDKGSIPDRFSAQQFSDYHSELNMSSLELGDSALYFCASSLVWGANVLTFGAGSRLTVL.